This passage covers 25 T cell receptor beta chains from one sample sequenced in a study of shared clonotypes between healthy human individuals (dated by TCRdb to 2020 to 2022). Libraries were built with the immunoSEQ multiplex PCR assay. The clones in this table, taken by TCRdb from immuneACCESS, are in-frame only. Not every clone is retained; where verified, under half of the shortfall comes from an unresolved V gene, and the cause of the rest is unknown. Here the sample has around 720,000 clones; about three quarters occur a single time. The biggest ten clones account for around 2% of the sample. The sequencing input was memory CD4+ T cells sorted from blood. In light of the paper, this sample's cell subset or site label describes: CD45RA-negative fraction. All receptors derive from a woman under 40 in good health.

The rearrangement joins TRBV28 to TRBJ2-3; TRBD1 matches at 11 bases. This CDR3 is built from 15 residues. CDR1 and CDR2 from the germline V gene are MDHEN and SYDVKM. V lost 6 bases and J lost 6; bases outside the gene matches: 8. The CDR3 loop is CASSPWTGGRDTQYF. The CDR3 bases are TGTGCCAGCAGCCCCTGGACAGGGGGCCGGGATACGCAGTATTTT.

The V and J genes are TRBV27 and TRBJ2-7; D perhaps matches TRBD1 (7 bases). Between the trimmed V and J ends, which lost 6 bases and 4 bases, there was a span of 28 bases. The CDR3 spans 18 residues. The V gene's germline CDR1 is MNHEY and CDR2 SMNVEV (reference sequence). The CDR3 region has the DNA TGTGCCAGCAGCTCACAGGGGAGGAGCCCCAACAGACATTACGAGCAGTACTTC. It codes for CASSSQGRSPNRHYEQYF.

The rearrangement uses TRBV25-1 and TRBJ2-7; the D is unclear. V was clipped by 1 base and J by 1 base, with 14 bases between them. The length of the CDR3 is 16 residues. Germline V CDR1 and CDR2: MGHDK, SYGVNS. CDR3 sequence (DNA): TGTGCCAGCAGTGAATCGATTCAAGGTAGTTCCTACGAGCAGTACTTC. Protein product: CASSESIQGSSYEQYF.

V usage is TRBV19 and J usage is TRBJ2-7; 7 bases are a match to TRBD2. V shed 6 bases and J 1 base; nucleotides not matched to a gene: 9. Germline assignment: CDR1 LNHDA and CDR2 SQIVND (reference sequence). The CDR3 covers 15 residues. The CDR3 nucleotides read TGTGCCAGTAGCAGGTCGCGGGGGACGTCCTACGAGCAGTACTTC. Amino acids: CASSRSRGTSYEQYF.

The CDR3: CASNTRTGGQPEAFF. CDR3 nucleotide sequence: TGTGCCAGCAACACAAGAACTGGGGGGCAGCCTGAAGCTTTCTTT. This chain joins TRBV6-5 and TRBJ1-1; D may be TRBD1 (6 bases). CDR1 and CDR2 from the germline V gene are MNHEY and SVGAGI. The V end was cut by 7 bases, the J end by 6 bases, with 21 bases between. The CDR3 is made up of 15 amino acids.

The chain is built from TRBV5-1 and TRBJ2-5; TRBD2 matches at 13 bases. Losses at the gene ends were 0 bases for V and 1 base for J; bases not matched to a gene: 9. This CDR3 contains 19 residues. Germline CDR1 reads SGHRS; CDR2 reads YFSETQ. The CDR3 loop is CASSLGATGTSGIQETQYF. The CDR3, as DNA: TGCGCCAGCAGCTTGGGGGCCACCGGGACTAGCGGGATCCAAGAGACCCAGTACTTC.

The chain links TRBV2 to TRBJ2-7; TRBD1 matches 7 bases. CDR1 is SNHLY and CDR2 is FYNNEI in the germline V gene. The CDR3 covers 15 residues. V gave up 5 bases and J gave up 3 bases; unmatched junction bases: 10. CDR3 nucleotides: TGTGCCAGCAGTAAAGGGGGCTCAGGGGACTACGAGCAGTACTTC. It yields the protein CASSKGGSGDYEQYF.

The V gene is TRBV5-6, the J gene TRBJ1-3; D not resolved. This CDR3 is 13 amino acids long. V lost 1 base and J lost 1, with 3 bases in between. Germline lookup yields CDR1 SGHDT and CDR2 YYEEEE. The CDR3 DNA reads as TGTGCCAGCAGCTTGCTGTCTGGAAACACCATATATTTT. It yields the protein CASSLLSGNTIYF.

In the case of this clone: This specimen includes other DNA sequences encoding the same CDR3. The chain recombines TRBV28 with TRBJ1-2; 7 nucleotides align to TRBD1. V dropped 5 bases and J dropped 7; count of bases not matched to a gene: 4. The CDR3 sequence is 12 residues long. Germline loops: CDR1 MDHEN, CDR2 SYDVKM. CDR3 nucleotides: TGTGCCAGCAGTACGACAGGGTTTGGCTACACCTTC. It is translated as CASSTTGFGYTF.

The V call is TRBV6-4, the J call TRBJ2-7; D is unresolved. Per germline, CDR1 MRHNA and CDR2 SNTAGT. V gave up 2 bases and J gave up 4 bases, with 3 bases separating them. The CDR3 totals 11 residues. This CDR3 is CASSDPYEQYF. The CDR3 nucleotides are TGTGCCAGCAGTGACCCGTACGAGCAGTACTTC.

CDR3 nucleotides: TGTGCCAGCAGTTTCAGGACAGGGCCGACCTACGAGCAGTACTTC. Protein sequence: CASSFRTGPTYEQYF. J is TRBJ2-7 and V is TRBV28; 8 bases are shared with TRBD1. Germline V gene data show CDR1 as MDHEN and CDR2 as SYDVKM. Trimming took 3 bases from V and 2 from J; bases not matched to a gene: 6. The length of the CDR3 is 15 residues.

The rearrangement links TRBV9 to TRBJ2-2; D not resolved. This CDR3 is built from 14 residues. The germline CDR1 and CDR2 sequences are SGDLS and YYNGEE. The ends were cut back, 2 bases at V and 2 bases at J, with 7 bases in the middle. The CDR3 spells CASSVSFNTGELFF. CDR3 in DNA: TGTGCCAGCAGCGTGAGTTTTAACACCGGGGAGCTGTTTTTT.

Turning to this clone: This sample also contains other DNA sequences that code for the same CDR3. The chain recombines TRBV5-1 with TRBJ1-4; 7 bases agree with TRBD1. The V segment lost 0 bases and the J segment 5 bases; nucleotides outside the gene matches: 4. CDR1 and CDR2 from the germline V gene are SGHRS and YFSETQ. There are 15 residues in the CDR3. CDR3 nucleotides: TGCGCCAGCAGCTTGGGTGACAGGGACAATGAAAAACTGTTTTTT. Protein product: CASSLGDRDNEKLFF.

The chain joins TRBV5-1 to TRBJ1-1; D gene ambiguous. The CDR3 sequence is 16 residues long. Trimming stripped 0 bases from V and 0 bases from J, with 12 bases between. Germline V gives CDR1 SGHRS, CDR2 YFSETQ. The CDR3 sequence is CASSLGQATLNTEAFF. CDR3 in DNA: TGCGCCAGCAGCTTGGGGCAGGCAACGCTGAACACTGAAGCTTTCTTT.

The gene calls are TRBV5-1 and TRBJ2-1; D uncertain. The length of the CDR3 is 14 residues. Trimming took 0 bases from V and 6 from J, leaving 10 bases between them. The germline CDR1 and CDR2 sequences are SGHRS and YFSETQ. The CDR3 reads CASSLASARNEQFF. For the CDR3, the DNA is TGCGCCAGCAGCTTGGCTTCAGCCCGCAATGAGCAGTTCTTC. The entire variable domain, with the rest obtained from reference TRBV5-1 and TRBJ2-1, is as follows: KAGVTQTPRYLIKTRGQQVTLSCSPISGHRSVSWYQQTPGQGLQFLFEYFSETQRNKGNFPGRFSGRQFSNSRSEMNVSTLELGDSALYLCASSLASARNEQFFGPGTRLTVL.

The CDR3 here is CAWRTPQGTSGNTIYF. The CDR3 bases are TGTGCCTGGAGAACCCCACAGGGAACTTCTGGAAACACCATATATTTT. The gene calls are TRBV30 and TRBJ1-3, with a weak D call TRBD1 (6 bases). The germline gives CDR1 GTSNPN, CDR2 SVGIG (reference sequence). V lost 3 bases to trimming and J lost 1 base, with 16 bases between them. The CDR3 is 16 residues long.

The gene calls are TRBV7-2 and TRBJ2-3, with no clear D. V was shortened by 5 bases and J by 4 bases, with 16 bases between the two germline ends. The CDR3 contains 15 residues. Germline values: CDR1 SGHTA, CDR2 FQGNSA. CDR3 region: CASSPLVLVPDTQYF. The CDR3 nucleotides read TGTGCCAGCAGCCCCCTCGTCCTGGTACCAGATACGCAGTATTTT. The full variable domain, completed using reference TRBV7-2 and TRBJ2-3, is GAGVSQSPSNKVTEKGKDVELRCDPISGHTALYWYRQSLGQGLEFLIYFQGNSAPDKSGLPSDRFSAERTGGSVSTLTIQRTQQEDSAVYLCASSPLVLVPDTQYFGPGTRLTVL.

The CDR3 loop is CASRTRGGNGYTF. CDR3 in DNA: TGTGCCAGCAGGACCAGGGGGGGGAATGGCTACACCTTC. The rearrangement uses TRBV6-6 and TRBJ1-2; 7 nucleotides match TRBD1. The germline gives CDR1 MNHNY, CDR2 SVGAGI (reference sequence). Trimming removed 6 bases from V and 6 bases from J; junction bases left unmatched: 7. The CDR3 loop spans 13 amino acids.

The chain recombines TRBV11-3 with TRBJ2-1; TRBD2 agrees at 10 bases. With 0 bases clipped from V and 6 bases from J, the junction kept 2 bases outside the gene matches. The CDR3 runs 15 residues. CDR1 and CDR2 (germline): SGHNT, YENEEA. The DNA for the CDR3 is TGTGCCAGCAGCTTAGAAGCGGGAGGGCCCAATGAGCAGTTCTTC. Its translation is CASSLEAGGPNEQFF.

This CDR3 reads CASSLRSGRAHNEQFF. The CDR3 DNA reads as TGTGCCAGCAGCTTGCGCAGCGGGAGAGCCCACAATGAGCAGTTCTTC. The V and J genes are TRBV5-6 and TRBJ2-1, with 8 bases matching TRBD2. The V gene end was trimmed by 1 base and the J gene end by 5 bases; junction bases not matched to a gene: 8. The germline V gene has CDR1 SGHDT and CDR2 YYEEEE. The CDR3 runs 16 residues. Looking up the rest from reference TRBV5-6 and TRBJ2-1 gives the full variable domain: DAGVTQSPTHLIKTRGQQVTLRCSPKSGHDTVSWYQQALGQGPQFIFQYYEEEERQRGNFPDRFSGHQFPNYSSELNVNALLLGDSALYLCASSLRSGRAHNEQFFGPGTRLTVL.

The CDR3 reads CASSSPPGGGAYEQYF. CDR3 bases: TGTGCCAGCAGCTCCCCCCCGGGGGGAGGGGCCTACGAGCAGTACTTC. The chain links TRBV7-2 to TRBJ2-7; TRBD2 matches 7 bases. From germline, CDR1 is SGHTA and CDR2 FQGNSA. V lost 4 bases, J lost 2 bases, and 11 bases stayed unmatched. The CDR3 has 16 residues.

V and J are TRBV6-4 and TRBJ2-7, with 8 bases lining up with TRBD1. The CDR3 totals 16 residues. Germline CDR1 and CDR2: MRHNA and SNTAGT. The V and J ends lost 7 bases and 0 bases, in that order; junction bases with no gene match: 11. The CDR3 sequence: CASNTNRGIGSYEQYF. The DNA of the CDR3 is TGTGCCAGCAATACGAACAGGGGGATTGGCTCCTACGAGCAGTACTTC.

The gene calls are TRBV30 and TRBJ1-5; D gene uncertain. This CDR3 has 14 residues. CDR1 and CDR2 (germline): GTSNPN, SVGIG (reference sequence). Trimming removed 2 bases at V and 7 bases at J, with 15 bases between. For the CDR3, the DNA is TGTGCCTGGAGTATGAAGGACCCCGGCCAGCCCCAGCATTTT. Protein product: CAWSMKDPGQPQHF.

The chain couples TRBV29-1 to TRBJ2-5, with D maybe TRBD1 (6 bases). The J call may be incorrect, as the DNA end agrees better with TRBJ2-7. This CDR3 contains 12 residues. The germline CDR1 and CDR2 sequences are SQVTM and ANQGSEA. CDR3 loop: CSVGDNHGEQYF. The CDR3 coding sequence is TGCAGCGTTGGGGACAACCACGGCGAGCAGTACTTC.

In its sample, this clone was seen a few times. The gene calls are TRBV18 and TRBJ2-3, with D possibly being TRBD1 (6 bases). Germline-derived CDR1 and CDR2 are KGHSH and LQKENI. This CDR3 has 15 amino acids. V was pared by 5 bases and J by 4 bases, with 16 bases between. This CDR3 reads CASSANQGFADTQYF. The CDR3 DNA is TGTGCCAGCTCAGCAAACCAGGGGTTCGCAGATACGCAGTATTTT.